The 6 T cell receptor beta chains below all came from one sample that was sequenced in a study of T cell repertoires in cytomegalovirus infection. TCRdb used MiXCR to reprocess the reads, holding one entry per CDR3 protein. The sample consists of 450,000 to 650,000 distinct CDR3 sequences, 40% of them appearing once. No antigens are known for them. The sample in question was cultured PBMCs, obtained from culture after CMV antigen stimulation. All receptors come from a human donor in good health (CMV status not recorded). Some clones in this sample may be carry-over from other donors' samples.

V is TRBV11-3 and J is TRBJ2-2; D may be TRBD1 or TRBD2 (5 bases each). The CDR3 is 16 residues long. Between the trimmed V and J ends, which lost 5 bases and 0 bases, there was a span of 13 bases. Germline CDR1 is SGHNT and CDR2 is YENEEA. The CDR3 loop is CASSPPGRANTGELFF. CDR3 in DNA: TGTGCCAGCAGCCCTCCGGGACGCGCGAACACCGGGGAGCTGTTTTTT.

This chain joins TRBV24-1 and TRBJ1-5, with D maybe TRBD1 (5 bases). Looked up from germline, CDR1 is KGHDR and CDR2 is SFDVKD. Trimming cost V 5 bases and J 2 bases, with 9 bases left between them. The CDR3 is 14 amino acids. The CDR3 sequence: CATSGDAGNQPQHF. As DNA, the CDR3 is TGTGCCACCAGTGGGGACGCGGGCAATCAGCCCCAGCATTTT.

The chain couples TRBV19 to TRBJ1-1; D is undetermined. V was shortened by 8 bases and J by 5 bases, with 12 bases between the two germline ends. Germline CDR1 reads LNHDA; CDR2 reads SQIVND (reference sequence). The CDR3 covers 12 residues. CDR3 amino acids: CASGGWGTEAFF. In nucleotides, the CDR3 is TGTGCCAGTGGCGGTTGGGGAACTGAAGCTTTCTTT. Supplemented by reference TRBV19 and TRBJ1-1, the full variable domain reads DGGITQSPKYLFRKEGQNVTLSCEQNLNHDAMYWYRQDPGQGLRLIYYSQIVNDFQKGDIAEGYSVSREKKESFPLTVTSAQKNPTAFYLCASGGWGTEAFFGQGTRLTVV.

The rearrangement joins TRBV7-2 to TRBJ1-2; D unclear. Trimming pared 1 base from V and 1 base from J, leaving 10 bases between. The V gene's germline CDR1 is SGHTA and CDR2 FQGNSA. The CDR3 loop spans 15 amino acids. The CDR3: CASSLVVRNNYGYTF. The DNA for the CDR3 is TGTGCCAGCAGCTTAGTGGTCAGAAATAACTATGGCTACACCTTC.

The chain uses TRBV28 and TRBJ1-2; tentative D call: TRBD1 (5 bases). CDR1 is MDHEN and CDR2 is SYDVKM in the germline V gene. The CDR3 sequence is 12 residues long. The ends were cut back, 4 bases at V and 4 bases at J, with 7 bases in the middle. The CDR3 DNA follows: TGTGCCAGCAGTTGGGGGTCCTATGGCTACACCTTC. This translates into CASSWGSYGYTF.

The chain links TRBV6-2 or TRBV6-3 to TRBJ2-1, with 7 bases lining up with TRBD2. The CDR3 has 15 residues. Germline V lookup: CDR1 MNHEY, CDR2 SVGEGT. The V gene end was trimmed by 7 bases and the J gene end by 6 bases; junction bases not matched to a gene: 12. CDR3 sequence: CASTRLGREFNEQFF. For the CDR3, the DNA is TGTGCCAGCACCCGATTAGGGCGGGAGTTCAATGAGCAGTTCTTC.